What follows is one T cell receptor beta chain and its context. Its antigen is unknown. Some clones are missing from TCRdb's copy, which holds only in-frame ones; the method was immunoSEQ multiplex PCR. The data show around 20,000 clones, approximately 81% seen once. The data were obtained in a study of T cell responses to AZD1222 COVID-19 vaccine. The study's findings and limits: Clonal diversity may have been underestimated, and the donors were mostly white British, with more females than males. Among spike-specific TCRs, nearly half reportedly target unmutated variant regions.

The TCR was taken from an adult who received the AZD1222 COVID-19 vaccine. Here the sequenced sample was peripheral blood, taken 28 days after the second AZD1222 dose.

The chain's CDR3 is CASSQTAGGGTDTQYF. DNA for the CDR3: TGTGCCAGCAGCCAAACCGCGGGAGGGGGCACAGATACGCAGTATTTT. The gene calls are TRBV4-2 and TRBJ2-3; 9 bases agree with TRBD2. The CDR3 extends over 16 amino acids. CDR1 is LGHNA, CDR2 YNFKEQ, per germline. V shed 2 bases and J 1 base; nucleotides not matched to a gene: 4.